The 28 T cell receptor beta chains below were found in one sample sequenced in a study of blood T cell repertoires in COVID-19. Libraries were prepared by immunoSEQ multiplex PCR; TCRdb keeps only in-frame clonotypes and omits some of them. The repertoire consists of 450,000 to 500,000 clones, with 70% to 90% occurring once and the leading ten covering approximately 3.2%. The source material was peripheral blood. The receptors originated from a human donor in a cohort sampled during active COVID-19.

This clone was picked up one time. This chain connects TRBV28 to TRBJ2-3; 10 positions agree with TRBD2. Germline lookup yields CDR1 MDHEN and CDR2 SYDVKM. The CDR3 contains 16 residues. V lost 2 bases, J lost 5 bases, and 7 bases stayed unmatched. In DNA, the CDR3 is TGTGCCAGCAGTTTAAGCCTAGCGGGAGTCAAAGATACGCAGTATTTT. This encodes CASSLSLAGVKDTQYF.

CDR3 in DNA: TGTGCCAGCAGCTACCTAGGGGCGAACACTGAAGCTTTCTTT. Residues: CASSYLGANTEAFF. V and J are TRBV7-9 and TRBJ1-1, with a possible D match to TRBD1 (5 bases). The CDR3 extends over 14 amino acids. V was trimmed by 4 bases and J by 1 base, leaving 10 bases between them. CDR1 is SEHNR, CDR2 FQNEAQ, per germline (reference sequence).

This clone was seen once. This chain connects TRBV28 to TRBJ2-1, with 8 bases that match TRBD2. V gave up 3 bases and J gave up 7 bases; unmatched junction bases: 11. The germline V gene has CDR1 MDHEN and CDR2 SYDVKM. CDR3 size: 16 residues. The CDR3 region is CASSFRSRPGGNEQFF. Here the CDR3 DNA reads TGTGCCAGCAGTTTCCGTTCCCGGCCGGGGGGGAATGAGCAGTTCTTC.

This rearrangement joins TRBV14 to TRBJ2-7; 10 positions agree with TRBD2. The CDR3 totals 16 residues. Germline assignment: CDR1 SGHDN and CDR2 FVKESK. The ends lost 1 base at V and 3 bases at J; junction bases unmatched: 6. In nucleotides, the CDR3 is TGTGCCAGCAGCCAAGGTCTAGCGGGAGTCCTCTACGAGCAGTACTTC. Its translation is CASSQGLAGVLYEQYF.

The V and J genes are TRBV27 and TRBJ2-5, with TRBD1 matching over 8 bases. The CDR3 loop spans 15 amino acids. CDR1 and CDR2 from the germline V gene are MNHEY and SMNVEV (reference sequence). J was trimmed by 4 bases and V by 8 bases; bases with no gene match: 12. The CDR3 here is CASAAGRGRGETQYF. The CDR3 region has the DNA TGTGCCAGCGCTGCGGGCAGGGGGCGAGGAGAGACCCAGTACTTC.

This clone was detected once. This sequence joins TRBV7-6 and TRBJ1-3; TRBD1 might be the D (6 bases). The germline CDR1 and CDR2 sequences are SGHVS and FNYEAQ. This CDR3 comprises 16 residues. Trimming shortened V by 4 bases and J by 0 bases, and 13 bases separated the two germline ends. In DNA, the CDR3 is TGTGCCAGCAGCTCCGGACAGTCGAGCTCTGGAAACACCATATATTTT. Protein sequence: CASSSGQSSSGNTIYF.

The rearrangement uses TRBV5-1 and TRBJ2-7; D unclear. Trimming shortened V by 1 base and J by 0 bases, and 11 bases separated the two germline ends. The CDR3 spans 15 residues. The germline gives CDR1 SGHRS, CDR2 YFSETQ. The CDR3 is CASSLSAGSSYEQYF. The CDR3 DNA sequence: TGCGCCAGCAGCTTGTCGGCAGGTTCCTCCTACGAGCAGTACTTC.

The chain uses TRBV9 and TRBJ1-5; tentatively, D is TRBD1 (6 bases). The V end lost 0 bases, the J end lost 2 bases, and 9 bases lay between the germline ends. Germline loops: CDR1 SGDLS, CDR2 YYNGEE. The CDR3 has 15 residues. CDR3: CASSVGDTGNQPQHF. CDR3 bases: TGTGCCAGCAGCGTAGGGGACACGGGCAATCAGCCCCAGCATTTT.

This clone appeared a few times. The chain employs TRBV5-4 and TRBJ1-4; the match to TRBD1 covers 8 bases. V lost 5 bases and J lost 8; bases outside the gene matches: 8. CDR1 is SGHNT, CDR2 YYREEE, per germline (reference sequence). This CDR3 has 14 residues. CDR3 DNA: TGTGCCAGCAGGGAGGACAGGGAGAGGGAAAAACTGTTTTTT. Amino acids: CASREDREREKLFF.

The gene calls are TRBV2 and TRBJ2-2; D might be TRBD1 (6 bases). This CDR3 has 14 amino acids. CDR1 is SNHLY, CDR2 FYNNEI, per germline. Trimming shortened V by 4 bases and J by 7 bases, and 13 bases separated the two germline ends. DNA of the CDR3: TGTGCCAGCAGTGTTCCGACAGGATTCGGGGAGCTGTTTTTT. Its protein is CASSVPTGFGELFF.

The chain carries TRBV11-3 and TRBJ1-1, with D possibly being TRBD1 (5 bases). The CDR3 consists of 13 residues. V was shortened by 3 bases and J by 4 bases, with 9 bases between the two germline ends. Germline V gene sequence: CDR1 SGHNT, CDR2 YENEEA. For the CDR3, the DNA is TGTGCCAGCAGCTTGACAGATCTCACTGAAGCTTTCTTT. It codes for CASSLTDLTEAFF.

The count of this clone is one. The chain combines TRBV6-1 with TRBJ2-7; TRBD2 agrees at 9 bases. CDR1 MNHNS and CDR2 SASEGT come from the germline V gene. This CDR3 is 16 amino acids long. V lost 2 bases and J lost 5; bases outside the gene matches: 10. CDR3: CASSEYAQREENEQYF. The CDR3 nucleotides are TGTGCCAGCAGTGAATATGCCCAGCGGGAGGAAAACGAGCAGTACTTC.

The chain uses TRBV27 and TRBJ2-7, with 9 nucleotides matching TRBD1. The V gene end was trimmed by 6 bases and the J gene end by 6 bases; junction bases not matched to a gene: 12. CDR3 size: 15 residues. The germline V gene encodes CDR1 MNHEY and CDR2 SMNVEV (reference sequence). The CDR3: CASRTKTGGSGEQYF. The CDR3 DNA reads TGTGCCAGCAGGACGAAGACAGGGGGTTCGGGCGAGCAGTACTTC.

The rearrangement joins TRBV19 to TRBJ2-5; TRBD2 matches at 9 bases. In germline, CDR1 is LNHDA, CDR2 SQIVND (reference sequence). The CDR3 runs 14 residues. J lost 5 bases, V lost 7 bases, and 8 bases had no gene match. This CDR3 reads CASKPSGKWETQYF. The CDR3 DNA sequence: TGTGCCAGTAAACCTAGCGGGAAGTGGGAGACCCAGTACTTC.

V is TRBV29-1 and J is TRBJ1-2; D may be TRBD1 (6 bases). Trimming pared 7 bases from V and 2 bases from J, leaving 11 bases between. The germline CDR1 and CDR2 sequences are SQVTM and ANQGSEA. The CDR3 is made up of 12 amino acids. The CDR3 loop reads CSGAGTNYGYTF. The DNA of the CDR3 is TGCAGCGGTGCCGGGACAAACTATGGCTACACCTTC. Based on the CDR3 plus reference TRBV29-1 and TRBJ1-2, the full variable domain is SAVISQKPSRDICQRGTSLTIQCQVDSQVTMMFWYRQQPGQSLTLIATANQGSEATYESGFVIDKFPISRPNLTFSTLTVSNMSPEDSSIYLCSGAGTNYGYTFGSGTRLTVV.

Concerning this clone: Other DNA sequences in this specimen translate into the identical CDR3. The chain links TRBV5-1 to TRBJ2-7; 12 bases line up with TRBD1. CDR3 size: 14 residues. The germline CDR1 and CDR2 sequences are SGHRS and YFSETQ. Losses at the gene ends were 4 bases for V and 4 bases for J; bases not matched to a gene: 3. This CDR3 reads CASSAGQGAYEQYF. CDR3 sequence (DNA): TGCGCCAGCAGCGCGGGACAGGGGGCTTACGAGCAGTACTTC.

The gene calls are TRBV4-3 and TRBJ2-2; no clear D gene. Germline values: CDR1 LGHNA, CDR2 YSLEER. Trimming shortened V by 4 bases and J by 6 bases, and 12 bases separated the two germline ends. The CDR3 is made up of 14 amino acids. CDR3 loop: CASSPSSRAGELFF. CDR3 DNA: TGCGCCAGCAGCCCCTCCTCCCGGGCCGGGGAGCTGTTTTTT.

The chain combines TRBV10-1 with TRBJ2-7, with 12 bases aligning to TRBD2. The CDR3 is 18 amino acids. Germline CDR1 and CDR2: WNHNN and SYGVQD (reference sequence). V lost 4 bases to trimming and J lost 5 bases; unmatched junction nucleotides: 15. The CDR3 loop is CASSAPVGLAGGIDEQYF. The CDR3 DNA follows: TGCGCCAGCAGTGCCCCCGTAGGGCTAGCGGGAGGGATTGACGAGCAGTACTTC.

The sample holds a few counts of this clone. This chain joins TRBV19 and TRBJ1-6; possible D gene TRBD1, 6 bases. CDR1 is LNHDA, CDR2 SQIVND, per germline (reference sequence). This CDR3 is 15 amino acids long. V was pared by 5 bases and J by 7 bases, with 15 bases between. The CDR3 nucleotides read TGTGCCAGTAGTGCACGACAGGAGGCAAATTCACCCCTCCACTTT. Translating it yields CASSARQEANSPLHF.

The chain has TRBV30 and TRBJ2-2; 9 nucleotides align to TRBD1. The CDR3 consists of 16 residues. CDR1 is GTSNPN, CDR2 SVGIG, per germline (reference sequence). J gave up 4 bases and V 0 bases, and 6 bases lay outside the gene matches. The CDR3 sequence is CAWSVNRGLGTGELFF. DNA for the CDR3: TGTGCCTGGAGTGTTAACAGGGGGCTAGGCACCGGGGAGCTGTTTTTT.

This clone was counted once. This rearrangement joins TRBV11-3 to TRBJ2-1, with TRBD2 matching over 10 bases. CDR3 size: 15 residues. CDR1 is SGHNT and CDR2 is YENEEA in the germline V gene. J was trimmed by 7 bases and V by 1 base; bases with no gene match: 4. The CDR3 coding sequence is TGTGCCAGCAGCTTAGGCGGACTAGCGGCTAATGAGCAGTTCTTC. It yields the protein CASSLGGLAANEQFF.

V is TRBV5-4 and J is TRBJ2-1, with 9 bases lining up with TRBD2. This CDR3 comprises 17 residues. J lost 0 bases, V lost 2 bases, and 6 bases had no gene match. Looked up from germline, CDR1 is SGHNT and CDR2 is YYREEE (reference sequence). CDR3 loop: CASSFGGRGRSYNEQFF. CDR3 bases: TGTGCCAGCAGCTTTGGCGGGAGGGGGCGCTCCTACAATGAGCAGTTCTTC.

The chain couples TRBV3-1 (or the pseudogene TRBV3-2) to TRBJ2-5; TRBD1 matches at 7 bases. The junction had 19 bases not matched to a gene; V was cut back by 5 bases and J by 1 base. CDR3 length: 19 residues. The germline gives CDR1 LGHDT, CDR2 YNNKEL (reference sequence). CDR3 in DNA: TGTGCCAGCAGCGCCGATAGATATGGGAATGGACAGGTCCAAGAGACCCAGTACTTC. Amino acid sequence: CASSADRYGNGQVQETQYF.

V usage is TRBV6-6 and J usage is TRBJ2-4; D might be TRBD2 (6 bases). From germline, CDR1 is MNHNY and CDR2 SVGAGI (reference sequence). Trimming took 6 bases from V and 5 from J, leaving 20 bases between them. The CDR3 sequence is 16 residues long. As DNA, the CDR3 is TGTGCCAGCAGACAACACCGGGGACCGGGAGAAAACATTCAGTACTTC. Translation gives CASRQHRGPGENIQYF.

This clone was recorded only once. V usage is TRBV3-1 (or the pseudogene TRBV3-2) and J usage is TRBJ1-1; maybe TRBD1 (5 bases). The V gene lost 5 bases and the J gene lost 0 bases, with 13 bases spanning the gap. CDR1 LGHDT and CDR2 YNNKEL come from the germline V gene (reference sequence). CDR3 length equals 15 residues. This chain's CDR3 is CASSSLGGMNTEAFF. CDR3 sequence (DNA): TGTGCCAGCAGCTCTCTGGGGGGGATGAACACTGAAGCTTTCTTT.

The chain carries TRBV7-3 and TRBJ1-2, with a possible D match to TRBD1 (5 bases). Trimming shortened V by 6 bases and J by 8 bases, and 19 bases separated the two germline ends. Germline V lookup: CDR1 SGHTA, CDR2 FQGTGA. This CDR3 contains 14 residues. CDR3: CASRQSDSPSGYTF. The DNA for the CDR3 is TGTGCCAGCAGGCAATCAGACAGCCCCTCCGGCTACACCTTC.

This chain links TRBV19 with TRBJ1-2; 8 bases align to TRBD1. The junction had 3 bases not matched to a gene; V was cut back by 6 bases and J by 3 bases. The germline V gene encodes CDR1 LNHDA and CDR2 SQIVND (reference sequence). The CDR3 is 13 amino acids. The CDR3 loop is CASSDRGDYGYTF. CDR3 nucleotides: TGTGCCAGTAGCGACAGGGGTGACTATGGCTACACCTTC.

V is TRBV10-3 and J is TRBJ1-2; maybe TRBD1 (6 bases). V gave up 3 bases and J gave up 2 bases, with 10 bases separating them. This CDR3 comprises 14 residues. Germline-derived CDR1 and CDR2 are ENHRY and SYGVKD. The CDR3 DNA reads TGTGCCATCAGTGAAGGTCAGGGGAACTATGGCTACACCTTC. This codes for CAISEGQGNYGYTF.